The rows below give T cell receptor beta chains drawn from one sample of a study of blood T cell repertoires in COVID-19. Some clones are missing from TCRdb's copy, which holds only in-frame ones; the method was immunoSEQ multiplex PCR. This table holds approximately 200,000 clones, approximately 81% found once. Input material: peripheral blood. These receptors were collected from a middle-aged man with acute or convalescent COVID-19. CDR3s include the opening cysteine and the closing phenylalanine or tryptophan. Fields, in order: J gene, V gene, D gene, clone size, CDR3 DNA, CDR3 protein. A D gene is named only where the DNA matches it firmly. Only some rows state a clone size, as once, few, many or a class for expanded clones.

TRBJ1-2 | TRBV30 | . | . | TGTGCCTGGAGTGTACGACAGGCTGATGGCTACACCTTC | CAWSVRQADGYTF
TRBJ1-2 | TRBV2 | . | . | TGTGCCAGCAGTGAGCAGACAGATTCACGTGGCTACACCTTC | CASSEQTDSRGYTF
TRBJ2-1 | TRBV6-5 | . | . | TGTGCCAGCACCCTACGGGGCGGAGGGGATGAGCAGTTCTTC | CASTLRGGGDEQFF
TRBJ1-5 | TRBV6-5 | . | . | TGTGCCAGCAGTTACTTGCGGGGGCAGCCCCAGCATTTT | CASSYLRGQPQHF
TRBJ2-7 | TRBV11-1 | . | . | TGTGCCAGCAGCCCACACCGTTTAGCAGAGCAGTACTTC | CASSPHRLAEQYF
TRBJ2-1 | TRBV15 | . | . | TGTGCCACCAGCAGATCTGGGGGCTTCGGTGACAATGAGCAGTTCTTC | CATSRSGGFGDNEQFF
TRBJ1-5 | TRBV27 | TRBD1 | . | TGTGCCAGCAGTCCGCCATGGACAGGGAGTCATGGCAATCAGCCCCAGCATTTT | CASSPPWTGSHGNQPQHF
TRBJ1-1 | TRBV4-2 | . | . | TGTGCCAGCAGCCCGATTCACACGACAGCAAACACTGAAGCTTTCTTT | CASSPIHTTANTEAFF
TRBJ1-2 | TRBV20-1 | . | . | TGCAGTGCTACTACCCCAGCGGGCTACACCTTC | CSATTPAGYTF
TRBJ2-7 | TRBV2 | TRBD2 | . | TGTGCCCTCAGGGAGCGGGGACGCGACGAGCAGTACTTC | CALRERGRDEQYF
TRBJ1-2 | TRBV5-6 | . | few | TGTGCCAGCAGCTTGGCGGGCAGCTCGGGGGGTGGCTACACCTTC | CASSLAGSSGGGYTF
TRBJ1-2 | TRBV5-1 | TRBD1 | . | TGCGCCAGCAGCTCGGACAGGGCATTCTATGGCTACACCTTC | CASSSDRAFYGYTF
TRBJ2-7 | TRBV6-4 | . | . | TGTGCCAGCACCGCAGGGTTAGGAGAATACAGGTACGAGCAGTACTTC | CASTAGLGEYRYEQYF
TRBJ2-1 | TRBV5-4 | . | . | TGTGCCAGCAGCGAGGTGGGGGGGCCGGGGGAGCAGTTCTTC | CASSEVGGPGEQFF
TRBJ1-2 | TRBV6-5 | . | . | TGTGCCAGCAGCTCAGGGTCCGCTAACTATGGCTACACCTTC | CASSSGSANYGYTF
TRBJ1-6 | TRBV6-6 | . | . | TGTGCCGGGGGGGGCGCATCTAATTCACCCCTCCACTTT | CAGGGASNSPLHF
TRBJ1-2 | TRBV28 | TRBD1 | . | TGTGCCAGCAGTTTAGGGATACAGGGGGTATATGGCTACACCTTC | CASSLGIQGVYGYTF
TRBJ1-6 | TRBV30 | TRBD1 | . | TGTGCCTGGAGTGAATTTGGGACAGGGGTTAATTCACCCCTCCACTTT | CAWSEFGTGVNSPLHF
TRBJ2-5 | TRBV12-3/TRBV12-4 | . | . | TGTGCCAGCAGTGGAGAAGAGACCCAGTACTTC | CASSGEETQYF
TRBJ1-2 | TRBV5-1 | TRBD1 | . | TGCGCCAGCAGCTCCACTTCAGGGGGCGCCAGGTATGGCTACACCTTC | CASSSTSGGARYGYTF
TRBJ1-6 | TRBV19 | TRBD1 | . | TGTGCCAGTAGCAGTGTGGACAGGGGTTCAGGCTCCTATAATTCACCCCTCCACTTT | CASSSVDRGSGSYNSPLHF
TRBJ1-2 | TRBV15 | . | . | TGTGCCACCAGCACCCGGGGGGCGGATGGCTACACCTTC | CATSTRGADGYTF
TRBJ1-2 | TRBV5-6 | TRBD1 | . | TGTGCCAGCAGCTTTGGACAGGGATACGGCTACACCTTC | CASSFGQGYGYTF
TRBJ2-7 | TRBV6-5 | . | once | TGTGCCAGTTCGGGGTCCTACGAGCAGTACTTC | CASSGSYEQYF
TRBJ1-1 | TRBV4-3 | TRBD1 | . | TGCGCCAGCAGCCAACTCCCGGGGACAGGGTTTGACACTGAAGCTTTCTTT | CASSQLPGTGFDTEAFF
TRBJ2-1 | TRBV5-1 | TRBD2 | . | TGCGCCAGCAGCTTAAGAACTGGGGGGACTACAAATGAGCAGTTCTTC | CASSLRTGGTTNEQFF
TRBJ1-2 | TRBV10-3 | TRBD1 | . | TGTGCCAGCACGGGAACAGGGGGTGGCTACACCTTC | CASTGTGGGYTF
TRBJ2-5 | TRBV6-5 | TRBD2 | once | TGTGCCAGCAGTTACGCCGGGGGGAGCACACAGACCCAGTACTTC | CASSYAGGSTQTQYF
TRBJ1-4 | TRBV3-1/TRBV3-2 | TRBD1 | . | TGTGCCAGCAGCCAAGACGTCCCGGGACAGGGGCGTATTGAAAAACTGTTTTTT | CASSQDVPGQGRIEKLFF
TRBJ2-1 | TRBV5-5 | TRBD1 | . | TGTGCCAGCAGCCTCGAAGGGGGCCGGTACAATGAGCAGTTCTTC | CASSLEGGRYNEQFF
TRBJ1-2 | TRBV6-5 | TRBD1 | few | TGTGCCAGCAACAGGGGTTATTGGCGGGGCTACACCTTC | CASNRGYWRGYTF
TRBJ2-6 | TRBV7-2 | . | once | TGTGCCAGCAGCTTAAACGGAGGCTCTGGGGCCAACGTCCTGACTTTC | CASSLNGGSGANVLTF
TRBJ2-5 | TRBV29-1 | . | . | TGCAGCGTTCGGGACAATGGGGAGACCCAGTACTTC | CSVRDNGETQYF
TRBJ2-7 | TRBV3-1/TRBV3-2 | . | once | TGTGCCAGCAGCCAAGCTAGATCCTACGAGCAGTACTTC | CASSQARSYEQYF
TRBJ1-2 | TRBV15 | TRBD1 | . | TGTGCCACCAGCAGAGCCGCAGGGGGCGCCCCGAGTGGCTACACCTTC | CATSRAAGGAPSGYTF
TRBJ1-1 | TRBV5-1 | . | . | TGCGCCAGCAGCTTGGACCCCAGGAACACTGAAGCTTTCTTT | CASSLDPRNTEAFF
TRBJ1-6 | TRBV21-1 | . | . | TGTGCCAGCAGTTCGACAGGGTATAATTCACCCCTCCACTTT | CASSSTGYNSPLHF
TRBJ1-2 | TRBV4-1 | TRBD1 | . | TGCGCCAGCAGCCAACCAGACAGGGTACGGGGCTACACCTTC | CASSQPDRVRGYTF
TRBJ2-7 | TRBV18 | . | . | TGTGCCAGCTCACCACCCGGTCTTGGAGAAACCTACGAGCAGTACTTC | CASSPPGLGETYEQYF
TRBJ1-2 | TRBV6-5 | . | . | TGTGCCAGCAGTTACTTACAGGGATCCTATGGCTACACCTTC | CASSYLQGSYGYTF
TRBJ1-3 | TRBV18 | TRBD1 | . | TGTGCCAGCTCACCATTGCTGCAGGGGGCTAAAGGAAACACCATATATTTT | CASSPLLQGAKGNTIYF
TRBJ1-1 | TRBV18 | TRBD1 | . | TGTGCCAGCTCACCGGGGGACAGGGGGCGAAGGACTGAAGCTTTCTTT | CASSPGDRGRRTEAFF
TRBJ2-1 | TRBV19 | . | . | TGTGCCAGTAGTGCGGGACTTTACAATGAGCAGTTCTTC | CASSAGLYNEQFF
TRBJ1-1 | TRBV5-1 | . | . | TGCGCCAGCAGCCAGAGCGCCGGGGAAGGTAAAACTGAAGCTTTCTTT | CASSQSAGEGKTEAFF
TRBJ1-1 | TRBV5-1 | TRBD1 | . | TGCGCCAGCAGCTCCATCCCTCGGACAGGGTTGAACACTGAAGCTTTCTTT | CASSSIPRTGLNTEAFF
TRBJ2-2 | TRBV5-4 | . | . | TGTGCCAGCAGCCCTCGGGGGAAGAGCGGTTTAGGCGCCGGGGAGCTGTTTTTT | CASSPRGKSGLGAGELFF
TRBJ1-1 | TRBV5-1 | . | . | TGCGCCAGCAGCTCACAGATGAACACTGAAGCTTTCTTT | CASSSQMNTEAFF
TRBJ1-6 | TRBV6-5 | . | . | TGTGCCGCAACCCAGGGTCGGAAATCACCCCTCCACTTT | CAATQGRKSPLHF
TRBJ1-1 | TRBV7-9 | . | . | TGTGCCAGCAGCTTAGACGCAGGAGGAAACACTGAAGCTTTCTTT | CASSLDAGGNTEAFF
TRBJ2-1 | TRBV18 | TRBD2 | . | TGTGCCAGCTCACTGGGACTAGCGGGGATCGGGGAGCAGTTCTTC | CASSLGLAGIGEQFF
TRBJ1-6 | TRBV19 | TRBD1 | . | TGTGCCAGTATGGAAAGTGGGATACAGGGGGATTCACCCCTCCACTTT | CASMESGIQGDSPLHF
TRBJ2-1 | TRBV5-4 | . | . | TGTGCCAGCAGCTCGTGGGGCTCGGAGCAGTTCTTC | CASSSWGSEQFF
TRBJ1-1 | TRBV5-1 | . | . | TGCGCCAGCAGCCAACTTTGGGGAGGGGACACTGAAGCTTTCTTT | CASSQLWGGDTEAFF